Presented here are 24 T cell receptor beta chains from one specimen sequenced in a study of type 1 regulatory T cells. TCRdb reprocessed the reads via MiXCR and lists one record per CDR3 protein. In the table there are approximately 42,000 distinct CDR3 sequences, 12% of which are singletons. No antigen has been identified for these receptors. Input material: cultured non-Tr1 T cells, either the whole culture or a sorted T cell fraction (not recorded which). The origin of the receptors is a human donor in good health.

This clonotype has ten or more counts. In nucleotides, the CDR3 is TGTGCCAGCGGAGCGGGAGGGCAATTTGGAGATACGCAGTATTTT. This codes for CASGAGGQFGDTQYF. The V call is TRBV6-2 or TRBV6-3, the J call TRBJ2-3; TRBD2 matches 10 bases. Trimming at V came to 8 bases and at J to 5 bases, leaving 10 bases not matched to a gene. The CDR3 has 15 amino acids. Looked up from germline, CDR1 is MNHEY and CDR2 is SVGEGT.

This clonotype has at least ten counts. The chain employs TRBV5-1 and TRBJ2-5, with D tentatively TRBD2 (6 bases). Germline CDR1 and CDR2: SGHRS and YFSETQ. The V and J ends lost 6 bases and 4 bases respectively, with 13 bases between them. This CDR3 has 13 amino acids. Written as DNA, the CDR3 is TGCGCCAGCATGGTGAGGGAGGCAGAGACCCAGTACTTC. Protein: CASMVREAETQYF.

Turning to this clonotype: This may stem from a read error, because a much larger clone lies one nucleotide away. This rearrangement joins TRBV28 to TRBJ2-1; TRBD1 matches at 7 bases. The CDR3 is 23 residues long. CDR1 MDHEN and CDR2 SYDVKM come from the germline V gene. The J segment lost 2 bases and the V segment lost 2 bases, leaving 27 bases of the junction unmatched. The CDR3 nucleotides read TGTGCCAGCAGTTTAATCACGACAGGGAAAAGCCGCGCCTCTTCCTTAACCTACAATGAGCAGTTCTTC. Translating it yields CASSLITTGKSRASSLTYNEQFF.

Comments on this clonotype: A read error is possible here, since a much larger clone lies one base away. V usage is TRBV5-1 and J usage is TRBJ2-7; TRBD2 aligns across 7 bases. The germline V gene has CDR1 SGHRS and CDR2 YFSETQ. The junction had 3 bases not matched to a gene; V was cut back by 0 bases and J by 0 bases. The CDR3 sequence is 15 residues long. The DNA for the CDR3 is TGCGCCAGCAGCTTGGTGGGCGGGAGCTCCTACGAGCAGTACTTC. This translates into CASSLVGGSSYEQYF.

The chain combines TRBV7-8 with TRBJ2-2; D is perhaps TRBD2 (6 bases). The length of the CDR3 is 15 residues. Germline V gene data show CDR1 as SGHVS and CDR2 as FQNEAQ. V lost 4 bases and J 1 base, leaving 10 bases between the germline ends. CDR3 in DNA: TGTGCCAGCAGCTCCGCGGGACGGAACACCGGGGAGCTGTTTTTT. It yields the protein CASSSAGRNTGELFF.

This clonotype came up many times. The chain joins TRBV6-1 to TRBJ1-5; TRBD1 is a possible D gene (6 bases). V was clipped by 1 base and J by 7 bases, with 14 bases between them. This CDR3 comprises 15 residues. Germline V gene lookup returns CDR1 MNHNS and CDR2 SASEGT. The CDR3 loop is CASSEGPGAKQPQHF. The CDR3 DNA reads as TGTGCCAGCAGTGAAGGCCCGGGGGCAAAGCAGCCCCAGCATTTT.

This chain links TRBV24-1 with TRBJ2-2, with TRBD1 identical over 11 bases. The CDR3 sequence is 15 residues long. Looked up from germline, CDR1 is KGHDR and CDR2 is SFDVKD. After removal of 4 bases from V and 6 bases from J, the junction contained 3 bases not matched to a gene. CDR3 residues: CATSEGQGDSGELFF. DNA of the CDR3: TGTGCCACCAGTGAGGGACAGGGGGATTCCGGGGAGCTGTTTTTT.

This clonotype was observed many times. The chain combines TRBV6-6 with TRBJ2-1; 14 bases are a match to TRBD2. Germline trimming cut 10 bases from V and 9 bases from J; bases unmatched to any gene: 5. This CDR3 spans 13 amino acids. Germline V CDR1 and CDR2: MNHNY, SVGAGI (reference sequence). For the CDR3, the DNA is TGTGCCACCGGACTAGCGGGAGGCAGTGAGCAGTTCTTC. It is translated as CATGLAGGSEQFF.

This clonotype appeared a few times. The rearrangement links TRBV18 to TRBJ2-5; D is uncertain. Trimming pared 0 bases from V and 5 bases from J, leaving 7 bases between. Germline assignment: CDR1 KGHSH and CDR2 LQKENI. The CDR3 contains 13 residues. The CDR3 coding sequence is TGTGCCAGCTCACCACCGGGTATGGAGACCCAGTACTTC. Its translation is CASSPPGMETQYF.

Ten or more counts support this clonotype. The chain recombines TRBV9 with TRBJ1-6; no clear D. CDR1 is SGDLS and CDR2 is YYNGEE in the germline V gene. V was clipped by 0 bases and J by 11 bases, with 12 bases between them. The CDR3 has 14 residues. The CDR3 region has the DNA TGTGCCAGCAGCGTAGGAGGTTATGGCACACCCCTCCACTTT. Amino acid sequence: CASSVGGYGTPLHF.

This sequence joins TRBV7-2 and TRBJ2-3; TRBD2 is a possible D gene (6 bases). The ends were cut back, 4 bases at V and 5 bases at J, with 16 bases in the middle. Looked up from germline, CDR1 is SGHTA and CDR2 is FQGNSA. The CDR3 is 15 residues long. The CDR3 sequence is CASSWASLGGDTQYF. DNA of the CDR3: TGTGCCAGCAGCTGGGCGAGCTTGGGGGGAGATACGCAGTATTTT.

Only a few counts were recorded for this clonotype. This chain uses TRBV6-2 or TRBV6-3 with TRBJ2-7; no clear D. V was pared by 0 bases and J by 1 base, with 13 bases between. Germline V gene data show CDR1 as MNHEY and CDR2 as SVGEGT. This CDR3 region has 16 residues. In DNA form, the CDR3 reads TGTGCCAGCAGTTACTCGACGCGGAGCTTTTCCTACGAGCAGTACTTC. Amino acid sequence: CASSYSTRSFSYEQYF.

The V gene is TRBV5-1, the J gene TRBJ2-1; D call uncertain. The CDR3 is 15 residues long. V was trimmed by 3 bases and J by 3 bases, leaving 13 bases between them. Per the germline V gene, CDR1 is SGHRS and CDR2 is YFSETQ. The DNA for the CDR3 is TGCGCCAGCAGCTCCTTCGGAAACAGCTACAATGAGCAGTTCTTC. It codes for CASSSFGNSYNEQFF.

This clonotype has only a few counts. V gene TRBV7-3 combines with J gene TRBJ2-5; D uncertain. The CDR3 has 13 amino acids. Between the trimmed V and J ends, which lost 4 bases and 1 base, there was a span of 7 bases. The V gene's germline CDR1 is SGHTA and CDR2 FQGTGA. CDR3 in amino acids: CASSSGFQETQYF. The CDR3 DNA follows: TGTGCCAGCAGCTCCGGGTTCCAAGAGACCCAGTACTTC.

This clonotype was seen many times. The rearrangement joins TRBV7-2 to TRBJ2-7; 7 nucleotides align to TRBD2. Germline V gives CDR1 SGHTA, CDR2 FQGNSA. The CDR3 length is 17 residues. With V trimmed by 4 bases and J by 4 bases, 16 bases remained unmatched. The CDR3 loop is CASSWGGTGRGLYEQYF. CDR3 DNA sequence: TGTGCCAGCAGCTGGGGTGGAACGGGGAGGGGACTTTACGAGCAGTACTTC.

This chain links TRBV5-4 with TRBJ2-1; perhaps TRBD2 as D (6 bases). V was pared by 6 bases and J by 5 bases, with 18 bases between. CDR3 length: 15 residues. Germline CDR1 and CDR2: SGHNT and YYREEE (reference sequence). This CDR3 reads CASTPKYGSHNEQFF. In DNA, the CDR3 is TGTGCCAGCACCCCCAAGTACGGGAGCCACAATGAGCAGTTCTTC.

Concerning this clonotype itself: A much bigger clone sits one base away, suggesting this may be a read error. The chain links TRBV11-3 to TRBJ2-5; D gene uncertain. CDR3 length: 13 residues. Germline loops: CDR1 SGHNT, CDR2 YENEEA. CDR3 bases: TGTGCCAGCAGCTTAAACAGTCAAGGGACCCAGTACTTC. This gives the protein CASSLNSQGTQYF.

This clonotype occurred many times. The chain combines TRBV11-3 with TRBJ2-1, with D unclear. CDR3 length: 11 residues. V was trimmed by 1 base and J by 7 bases, leaving 2 bases between them. Looked up from germline, CDR1 is SGHNT and CDR2 is YENEEA. CDR3 amino acids: CASSLGNEQFF. Here the CDR3 DNA reads TGTGCCAGCAGCTTAGGGAATGAGCAGTTCTTC.

The gene calls are TRBV20-1 and TRBJ2-5; D is possibly TRBD2 (6 bases). This CDR3 comprises 13 residues. CDR1 and CDR2 from the germline V gene are DFQATT and SNEGSKA (reference sequence). V was trimmed by 3 bases and J by 1 base, leaving 9 bases between them. The CDR3 is CSASRDFQETQYF. CDR3 nucleotides: TGCAGTGCTAGTCGGGACTTCCAAGAGACCCAGTACTTC.

V usage is TRBV7-9 and J usage is TRBJ2-1; D perhaps matches TRBD2 (6 bases). Germline CDR1 SEHNR, CDR2 FQNEAQ (reference sequence). The CDR3 loop spans 15 amino acids. V lost 5 bases and J lost 4, with 15 bases in between. The CDR3 DNA sequence: TGTGCCAGCAGCCGGTTGAGGGGAGGTTACAATGAGCAGTTCTTC. This gives the protein CASSRLRGGYNEQFF.

This clonotype was recorded a few times. The gene calls are TRBV27 and TRBJ2-1, with D possibly being TRBD2 (6 bases). Per germline, CDR1 MNHEY and CDR2 SMNVEV (reference sequence). V was clipped by 7 bases and J by 7 bases, with 20 bases between them. The CDR3 has 15 residues. CDR3 DNA sequence: TGTGCCAGCATCGCGAGGCAGGGAGGTTGGAATGAGCAGTTCTTC. It translates to CASIARQGGWNEQFF.

With respect to this clonotype: A much larger clone lies one base from this, so it may be a read error. The J gene is TRBJ1-2, the V gene TRBV6-1; no clear D. V was cut by 1 base and J by 5 bases, with 5 bases left in between. In germline, CDR1 is MNHNS, CDR2 SASEGT. CDR3 length: 12 amino acids. CDR3 loop: CASSEETYGYTF. For the CDR3, the DNA is TGTGCCAGCAGTGAAGAGACGTATGGCTACACCTTC.

This clonotype was seen many times. The V call is TRBV5-1, the J call TRBJ2-1; D unclear. Trimming removed 0 bases at V and 10 bases at J, with 11 bases between. The germline CDR1 and CDR2 sequences are SGHRS and YFSETQ. The CDR3 has 13 residues. The chain's CDR3 is CASSLATETEQFF. CDR3 nucleotide sequence: TGCGCCAGCAGCTTGGCCACTGAGACAGAGCAGTTCTTC. Full variable domain (outside the CDR3, taken from reference TRBV5-1 and TRBJ2-1): KAGVTQTPRYLIKTRGQQVTLSCSPISGHRSVSWYQQTPGQGLQFLFEYFSETQRNKGNFPGRFSGRQFSNSRSEMNVSTLELGDSALYLCASSLATETEQFFGPGTRLTVL.

V is TRBV6-5 and J is TRBJ2-3, with 7 bases fitting TRBD1. The CDR3 loop spans 12 amino acids. With V trimmed by 6 bases and J by 8 bases, 5 bases remained unmatched. Germline V gene sequence: CDR1 MNHEY, CDR2 SVGAGI. CDR3 residues: CASSPPGGTQYF. The DNA of the CDR3 is TGTGCCAGCAGCCCCCCAGGGGGTACGCAGTATTTT.